The 9 T cell receptor beta chains presented below share a single source sample, sequenced in a study of T-cell reconstitution after alpha-beta-depleted transplantation in children. The authors prepared the TCRbeta library with unique molecular identifiers. TCRdb independently ran MiXCR on the PCR reads; one entry per CDR3 protein. The sample consists of fewer than 700,000 distinct CDR3 sequences, 10% to 15% of them appearing once. Sequenced here: PBMCs, mostly from graft donor cells, sampled 360 days after TCRalphabeta/CD19-depleted stem cell transplant. The receptors here all came from a male patient between 5 and 17 years old who had a stem cell transplant for acute myeloid leukemia, so the T cells may come from the graft donor.

This clonotype showed up just a few times. The chain uses TRBV10-3 and TRBJ2-7, with 10 bases matching TRBD2. V was clipped by 11 bases and J by 1 base; unmatched bases: 8. From germline, CDR1 is ENHRY and CDR2 SYGVKD. CDR3 length: 14 residues. CDR3 sequence (DNA): TGTGCCGCCAGGGGTAGCGGGGGGTCCTACGAGCAGTACTTC. Its translation is CAARGSGGSYEQYF.

This clonotype has just a few counts. V usage is TRBV20-1 and J usage is TRBJ1-2; D unclear. The CDR3 covers 13 residues. V shed 6 bases and J shed 3 bases, with 14 bases lying between them. CDR1 and CDR2 (germline): DFQATT, SNEGSKA (reference sequence). The CDR3, as DNA: TGCAGTGCGGACCGGCGAGAGGACTATGGCTACACCTTC. Encoded protein: CSADRREDYGYTF.

This clonotype turned up a few times. CDR3 coding DNA: TGTGCCAGCAGTTCGCAGAACAGGGGAGAGACCCAGTACTTC. Protein: CASSSQNRGETQYF. The chain joins TRBV11-2 to TRBJ2-5, with 7 positions matching TRBD1. The CDR3 loop spans 14 amino acids. Losses at the gene ends were 6 bases for V and 4 bases for J; bases not matched to a gene: 8. The germline V gene encodes CDR1 SGHAT and CDR2 FQNNGV.

This clonotype was detected a few times. Germline and junction disagree at one end, which may indicate a read error. The rearrangement links TRBV12-3 or TRBV12-4 to TRBJ2-4, with D possibly matching TRBD2 (6 bases). This CDR3 has 12 amino acids. This CDR3 reads CASSLARTTPQF. DNA of the CDR3: TGTGCCAGCAGTTTAGCGAGGACTACCCCTCAGTTC.

The chain joins TRBV20-1 to TRBJ2-4; D gene uncertain. CDR1 DFQATT and CDR2 SNEGSKA come from the germline V gene (reference sequence). V was cut by 1 base and J by 0 bases, with 7 bases left in between. This CDR3 contains 14 residues. Written as DNA, the CDR3 is TGCAGTGCTAGAGCGGTGTTAGCCAAAAACATTCAGTACTTC. Its translation: CSARAVLAKNIQYF.

The chain is built from TRBV27 and TRBJ2-3, with a weak D call TRBD2 (5 bases). The germline gives CDR1 MNHEY, CDR2 SMNVEV (reference sequence). This CDR3 has 15 residues. V gave up 3 bases and J gave up 5 bases, with 15 bases separating them. The CDR3 sequence: CASSFWPGGGDTQYF. In DNA, the CDR3 is TGTGCCAGCAGTTTTTGGCCCGGCGGAGGAGATACGCAGTATTTT.

This clonotype has ten or more counts. J is TRBJ2-7 and V is TRBV20-1; 15 bases are a match to TRBD2. The CDR3 totals 13 residues. Germline CDR1 and CDR2: DFQATT and SNEGSKA (reference sequence). The V and J ends lost 8 bases and 7 bases, in that order; junction bases with no gene match: 6. The CDR3 loop is CSPRTSGRGEQYF. CDR3 sequence (DNA): TGCAGTCCGCGGACTAGCGGGAGGGGTGAGCAGTACTTC.

For the CDR3, the DNA is TGCAGCGAAACCCACGGGACAGGGGGAGACACTGAAGCTTTCTTT. It codes for CSETHGTGGDTEAFF. This chain links TRBV29-1 with TRBJ1-1, with TRBD1 matching 11 bases. J lost 3 bases, V lost 7 bases, and 10 bases had no gene match. Germline-derived CDR1 and CDR2 are SQVTM and ANQGSEA. The CDR3 has 15 residues.

This clonotype showed up just a few times. This rearrangement joins TRBV5-1 to TRBJ2-3; no reliable D call. V was cut by 0 bases and J by 2 bases, with 7 bases left in between. The germline V gene has CDR1 SGHRS and CDR2 YFSETQ. The CDR3 is 14 amino acids. The CDR3 DNA is TGCGCCAGCAGCTTGGAACAAAACACAGATACGCAGTATTTT. Encoded protein: CASSLEQNTDTQYF.